What follows are 8 T cell receptor beta chains derived from one specimen sequenced in a study of blood T cell repertoires in COVID-19. Profiled with immunoSEQ multiplex PCR; TCRdb holds only in-frame clones, not every one. The table shows around 240,000 clones, with 85% to 90% occurring only once. The material sequenced was PBMCs or T cells enriched from blood (not recorded which). These receptors were obtained from a man between 50 and 59 years old who had been exposed to COVID-19.

The rearrangement joins TRBV5-5 to TRBJ1-1; D uncertain. CDR3 length equals 17 residues. The V gene's germline CDR1 is SGHKS and CDR2 YYEKEE (reference sequence). V was shortened by 3 bases and J by 1 base, with 19 bases between the two germline ends. The CDR3 region is CASSSPLLLVENTEAFF. The CDR3 DNA sequence: TGTGCCAGCAGCTCTCCTTTACTCCTCGTAGAGAACACTGAAGCTTTCTTT.

This clone was recorded only once. This sequence joins TRBV7-3 and TRBJ2-1, with D unclear. CDR3 length: 16 amino acids. The ends were cut back, 5 bases at V and 0 bases at J, with 14 bases in the middle. CDR1 is SGHTA and CDR2 is FQGTGA in the germline V gene. CDR3 protein: CASSPARSLSYNEQFF. CDR3 DNA: TGTGCCAGCAGCCCTGCCCGGTCCCTCTCCTACAATGAGCAGTTCTTC.

This clone has only one observation. The chain recombines TRBV4-1 with TRBJ2-3, with D maybe TRBD2 (6 bases). The CDR3 has 14 amino acids. V gave up 6 bases and J gave up 3 bases, with 13 bases separating them. The germline V gene encodes CDR1 MGHRA and CDR2 YSYEKL. The CDR3 coding sequence is TGCGCCAGCAGGAAGATGGGGGGTACAGATACGCAGTATTTT. Translated: CASRKMGGTDTQYF.

The V call is TRBV11-2, the J call TRBJ2-5; possible D gene TRBD1, 7 bases. The V end was cut by 3 bases, the J end by 5 bases, with 16 bases between. The CDR3 is 15 amino acids. Germline assignment: CDR1 SGHAT and CDR2 FQNNGV. The CDR3 sequence: CASSFSAGGWETQYF. The CDR3 nucleotides are TGTGCCAGCAGCTTTTCGGCAGGGGGGTGGGAGACCCAGTACTTC.

The chain links TRBV19 to TRBJ1-5, with no clear D. Germline values: CDR1 LNHDA, CDR2 SQIVND (reference sequence). Trimming removed 1 base at V and 2 bases at J, with 15 bases between. The CDR3 is made up of 17 amino acids. The DNA for the CDR3 is TGTGCCAGTAGTATAGGGGCGCGGGAGGGCGGCAATCAGCCCCAGCATTTT. This translates into CASSIGAREGGNQPQHF.

This chain uses TRBV29-1 with TRBJ1-1; tentatively, D is TRBD1 (6 bases). V was cut by 1 base and J by 3 bases, with 9 bases left in between. This CDR3 is built from 13 residues. Germline CDR1 SQVTM, CDR2 ANQGSEA. The CDR3 sequence: CSVEAYRDTEAFF. The CDR3 DNA reads TGCAGCGTTGAAGCGTACAGGGACACTGAAGCTTTCTTT.

This chain connects TRBV7-2 to TRBJ1-6, with D unresolved. This CDR3 is 14 amino acids long. Germline lookup yields CDR1 SGHTA and CDR2 FQGNSA. V was cut by 3 bases and J by 6 bases, with 9 bases left in between. CDR3 DNA sequence: TGTGCCAGCAGCTTTAGGCGGATTAATTCACCCCTCCACTTT. The encoded protein is CASSFRRINSPLHF.

V gene TRBV27 combines with J gene TRBJ1-1; D is undetermined. V was clipped by 0 bases and J by 5 bases, with 7 bases between them. This CDR3 region has 13 residues. The germline CDR1 and CDR2 sequences are MNHEY and SMNVEV (reference sequence). The CDR3 DNA sequence: TGTGCCAGCAGTTTATCGAGGGAAACTGAAGCTTTCTTT. Its protein is CASSLSRETEAFF.